One and the same sample provided the 32 T cell receptor beta chains below, sequenced in a study of OX40 agonist ivuxolimab in advanced cancers. Library generation was performed with the immunoSEQ multiplex PCR assay. TCRdb stores this immuneACCESS table with in-frame sequences only. Part of the clones is absent; in the studies checked, under half of the shortfall reflects unresolved V genes, and no reason is known for the rest. This sample lists about 70,000 clones; just under 80% were detected once. The ten largest clones take up around 5% of the sample. The sequencing here drew on CD4+ or CD8+ T cells sorted from blood, taken in a trial of the OX40 agonist ivuxolimab. The receptors come from an adult with an advanced solid tumor such as melanoma, head and neck, liver or kidney cancer.

The chain joins TRBV7-9 to TRBJ1-2, with 8 positions matching TRBD1. The V and J ends lost 1 base and 7 bases, in that order; junction bases with no gene match: 8. Germline CDR1 reads SEHNR; CDR2 reads FQNEAQ (reference sequence). The CDR3 loop spans 15 amino acids. CDR3 nucleotides: TGTGCCAGCAGCTTAGTGACAGGGGCCAAAAGTGGCTACACCTTC. Translating it yields CASSLVTGAKSGYTF.

This clone was seen a handful of times. This rearrangement joins TRBV2 to TRBJ1-1; D is undetermined. This CDR3 is built from 14 residues. Between the trimmed V and J ends, which lost 7 bases and 3 bases, there was a span of 15 bases. CDR1 and CDR2 from the germline V gene are SNHLY and FYNNEI. The DNA for the CDR3 is TGTGCCAGCAAGTCCGGGAGGCACGACACTGAAGCTTTCTTT. This gives the protein CASKSGRHDTEAFF. Full variable domain (missing parts from reference TRBV2 and TRBJ1-1): EPEVTQTPSHQVTQMGQEVILRCVPISNHLYFYWYRQILGQKVEFLVSFYNNEISEKSEIFDDQFSVERPDGSNFTLKIRSTKLEDSAMYFCASKSGRHDTEAFFGQGTRLTVV.

The V call is TRBV10-3, the J call TRBJ1-2; D ambiguous. The CDR3 is 12 residues long. CDR1 and CDR2 (germline): ENHRY, SYGVKD. Trimming left V 3 bases short and J 3 bases short, with 5 bases between. CDR3 residues: CAISDGHYGYTF. The CDR3 DNA is TGTGCCATCAGTGACGGGCACTATGGCTACACCTTC.

The rearrangement links TRBV5-6 to TRBJ1-1, with D uncertain. CDR3 length equals 14 residues. CDR1 and CDR2 (germline): SGHDT, YYEEEE. V shed 4 bases and J shed 6 bases, with 16 bases lying between them. DNA of the CDR3: TGTGCCAGCAGCCACCCGAGCGGGGAGGCTGAAGCTTTCTTT. Translated: CASSHPSGEAEAFF.

The chain employs TRBV7-2 and TRBJ1-2; 10 nucleotides match TRBD1. This CDR3 is built from 14 residues. CDR1 SGHTA and CDR2 FQGNSA come from the germline V gene. The junction had 7 bases not matched to a gene; V was cut back by 5 bases and J by 7 bases. The CDR3 DNA sequence: TGTGCCAGCAGCGGACGGACAGGGGGAACTGGCTACACCTTC. This sequence encodes CASSGRTGGTGYTF.

This chain joins TRBV5-1 and TRBJ2-2; 8 bases match TRBD2. Looked up from germline, CDR1 is SGHRS and CDR2 is YFSETQ. There are 16 residues in the CDR3. The junction had 6 bases not matched to a gene; V was cut back by 1 base and J by 4 bases. The CDR3 nucleotides read TGCGCCAGCAGCTTGCACGTAGCGGGGCGCACCGGGGAGCTGTTTTTT. This encodes CASSLHVAGRTGELFF.

This rearrangement joins TRBV6-5 to TRBJ1-1, with 7 bases identical to TRBD1. The CDR3 covers 14 residues. Trimming took 5 bases from V and 1 from J; bases not matched to a gene: 4. Germline loops: CDR1 MNHEY, CDR2 SVGAGI. The CDR3 sequence: CASSVTGKNTEAFF. The DNA of the CDR3 is TGTGCCAGCAGTGTGACAGGGAAGAACACTGAAGCTTTCTTT.

The chain carries TRBV29-1 and TRBJ1-3; D is possibly TRBD1 (6 bases). CDR3 length: 18 residues. Trimming took 7 bases from V and 0 from J, leaving 25 bases between them. CDR1 SQVTM and CDR2 ANQGSEA come from the germline V gene. The CDR3 DNA sequence: TGCAGCGCGGGCGGGGACATAGTAACTAACCCCTCTGGAAACACCATATATTTT. Residues: CSAGGDIVTNPSGNTIYF.

The sample holds a few counts of this clone. The chain has TRBV5-4 and TRBJ1-2, with 9 bases identical to TRBD1. V trimming: 0 bases; J trimming: 3 bases; junction bases outside the gene matches: 0. In germline, CDR1 is SGHNT, CDR2 YYREEE (reference sequence). CDR3 length equals 14 residues. The CDR3 DNA reads TGTGCCAGCAGCTTGGGGGACAGGGACTATGGCTACACCTTC. Protein: CASSLGDRDYGYTF.

The chain carries TRBV6-5 and TRBJ2-7; 9 bases match TRBD2. This CDR3 has 16 amino acids. Looked up from germline, CDR1 is MNHEY and CDR2 is SVGAGI. Trimming took 3 bases from V and 2 from J; bases not matched to a gene: 8. In DNA form, the CDR3 reads TGTGCCAGCAGTTATTTCATAGCGGGGGACCCCTACGAGCAGTACTTC. Translation gives CASSYFIAGDPYEQYF.

CDR3 region: CAWSTGQGVLMGNGYTF. The CDR3 DNA is TGTGCCTGGAGTACCGGACAGGGGGTCTTGATGGGGAATGGCTACACCTTC. The chain carries TRBV30 and TRBJ1-2; 10 bases fit TRBD1. With 2 bases clipped from V and 6 bases from J, the junction kept 15 bases outside the gene matches. Germline values: CDR1 GTSNPN, CDR2 SVGIG (reference sequence). This CDR3 spans 17 amino acids. Using reference TRBV30 and TRBJ1-2 for the parts outside the CDR3, the full variable domain is SQTIHQWPATLVQPVGSPLSLECTVEGTSNPNLYWYRQAAGRGLQLLFYSVGIGQISSEVPQNLSASRPQDRQFILSSKKLLLSDSGFYLCAWSTGQGVLMGNGYTFGSGTRLTVV.

V usage is TRBV4-1 and J usage is TRBJ1-2; TRBD1 might be the D (6 bases). Trimming took 0 bases from V and 8 from J, leaving 16 bases between them. This CDR3 is built from 15 residues. The germline V gene encodes CDR1 MGHRA and CDR2 YSYEKL. CDR3 nucleotides: TGCGCCAGCAGCCAAGATCCCGGCCAGGGGCGAGGCTACACCTTC. It codes for CASSQDPGQGRGYTF.

In nucleotides, the CDR3 is TGTGCCAGCAGCTCGGGACTTGTTAATTCACCCCTCCACTTT. This gives the protein CASSSGLVNSPLHF. V is TRBV7-2 and J is TRBJ1-6; D perhaps matches TRBD1 (5 bases). The CDR3 length is 14 residues. Germline CDR1 reads SGHTA; CDR2 reads FQGNSA. V shed 4 bases and J shed 6 bases, with 10 bases lying between them.

In DNA form, the CDR3 reads TGTGCCAGCAGCTTAGCGCGGGGCACTGAAGCTTTCTTT. It codes for CASSLARGTEAFF. The rearrangement joins TRBV7-2 to TRBJ1-1, with D hard to call. Trimming cost V 0 bases and J 4 bases, with 6 bases left between them. The CDR3 contains 13 residues. Per germline, CDR1 SGHTA and CDR2 FQGNSA.

The J gene is TRBJ2-3, the V gene TRBV7-9; D is undetermined. Germline V CDR1 and CDR2: SEHNR, FQNEAQ (reference sequence). The CDR3 sequence is 13 residues long. V was trimmed by 5 bases and J by 4 bases, leaving 10 bases between them. The CDR3 here is CASSLDTSDTQYF. CDR3 DNA: TGTGCCAGCAGCCTTGACACTTCAGATACGCAGTATTTT.

The chain couples TRBV7-9 to TRBJ1-5, with TRBD1 as a possible D gene (6 bases). Germline lookup yields CDR1 SEHNR and CDR2 FQNEAQ (reference sequence). The CDR3 runs to 14 residues. V lost 1 base to trimming and J lost 4 bases, with 8 bases between them. CDR3 sequence reads: CASSLEGGNQPQHF. In nucleotides, the CDR3 is TGTGCCAGCAGCTTAGAGGGGGGGAATCAGCCCCAGCATTTT.

V is TRBV6-6 and J is TRBJ2-1; 10 bases align to TRBD1. The CDR3 loop spans 16 amino acids. The germline V gene has CDR1 MNHNY and CDR2 SVGAGI (reference sequence). The ends lost 4 bases at V and 6 bases at J; junction bases unmatched: 9. This CDR3 reads CASSSRGQGGTNEQFF. In nucleotides, the CDR3 is TGTGCCAGCAGTTCGCGCGGACAGGGGGGCACCAATGAGCAGTTCTTC.

The chain joins TRBV19 to TRBJ1-5; no reliable D call. Germline lookup yields CDR1 LNHDA and CDR2 SQIVND (reference sequence). The CDR3 runs to 15 residues. The V end lost 3 bases, the J end lost 2 bases, and 11 bases lay between the germline ends. The CDR3 DNA follows: TGTGCCAGTAGTATCTTACAGTCGGGCAATCAGCCCCAGCATTTT. The encoded protein is CASSILQSGNQPQHF.

The chain couples TRBV5-8 to TRBJ1-3; 7 bases fit TRBD1. J was trimmed by 0 bases and V by 7 bases; bases with no gene match: 7. CDR1 and CDR2 (germline): SGHTS, YDEGEE. The CDR3 is 15 amino acids. Here the CDR3 reads CASRTGSLSGNTIYF. CDR3 in DNA: TGTGCCAGCCGGACAGGCAGTCTCTCTGGAAACACCATATATTTT.

V is TRBV19 and J is TRBJ1-1; D possibly corresponds to TRBD1 (6 bases). CDR1 is LNHDA and CDR2 is SQIVND in the germline V gene (reference sequence). V was cut by 3 bases and J by 6 bases, with 17 bases left in between. The CDR3 runs to 15 residues. DNA of the CDR3: TGTGCCAGTAGTATGGAGGGGCGGGCAGGGGCTGAAGCTTTCTTT. Protein sequence: CASSMEGRAGAEAFF.

V usage is TRBV9 and J usage is TRBJ1-3; tentatively, D is TRBD1 (6 bases). With 2 bases removed from V and 3 bases from J, the gap between germline ends came to 12 bases. The CDR3 runs to 15 residues. Germline loops: CDR1 SGDLS, CDR2 YYNGEE. CDR3 bases: TGTGCCAGCAGCGTTTCCAGGGGTAATGGAAACACCATATATTTT. Translated, it gives CASSVSRGNGNTIYF.

This sequence joins TRBV28 and TRBJ1-2; 7 bases are a match to TRBD1. V lost 3 bases and J lost 8; bases outside the gene matches: 9. There are 14 residues in the CDR3. The germline V gene encodes CDR1 MDHEN and CDR2 SYDVKM. For the CDR3, the DNA is TGTGCCAGCAGTTTCGGGACAGCCTCTACAGGCTACACCTTC. Translated, it gives CASSFGTASTGYTF.

This chain connects TRBV7-2 to TRBJ2-5; TRBD1 agrees at 10 bases. CDR3 length equals 17 residues. Germline CDR1 reads SGHTA; CDR2 reads FQGNSA. Trimming removed 1 base from V and 6 bases from J; junction bases left unmatched: 11. The CDR3 here is CASSLVSGGDRGKTQYF. CDR3 nucleotide sequence: TGTGCCAGCAGCTTAGTCTCGGGTGGGGACAGGGGTAAGACCCAGTACTTC.

This chain connects TRBV6-6 to TRBJ2-3; D is unresolved. The CDR3 has 12 residues. Trimming removed 8 bases at V and 0 bases at J, with 6 bases between. CDR1 and CDR2 from the germline V gene are MNHNY and SVGAGI (reference sequence). DNA for the CDR3: TGTGCCAGCTCAGGTAGCACAGATACGCAGTATTTT. This sequence encodes CASSGSTDTQYF.

The chain uses TRBV4-3 and TRBJ1-4; no clear D gene. V lost 6 bases, J lost 8 bases, and 16 bases lay in between. CDR1 and CDR2 from the germline V gene are LGHNA and YSLEER. The CDR3 consists of 14 residues. CDR3 loop: CASSKSLGDEKLFF. In nucleotides, the CDR3 is TGCGCCAGCAGTAAGTCGTTGGGAGACGAAAAACTGTTTTTT.

About this clone itself: Other DNA sequences in this specimen translate into the identical CDR3. The chain links TRBV7-2 to TRBJ2-1; D is ambiguous. Germline V gene lookup returns CDR1 SGHTA and CDR2 FQGNSA. This CDR3 is built from 15 residues. V dropped 3 bases and J dropped 1 base, with 10 bases sitting between them. Here the CDR3 reads CASSLGTGSYNEQFF. In nucleotides, the CDR3 is TGTGCCAGCAGCTTGGGCACTGGTTCCTACAATGAGCAGTTCTTC.

V and J are TRBV6-1 and TRBJ1-2; 10 positions match TRBD1. From germline, CDR1 is MNHNS and CDR2 SASEGT. The CDR3 extends over 13 amino acids. J was trimmed by 8 bases and V by 6 bases; bases with no gene match: 6. The CDR3 nucleotides read TGTGCCAGCAGCCTCGACAGGGGGCAAGGCTACACCTTC. Its protein is CASSLDRGQGYTF.

This chain joins TRBV5-6 and TRBJ2-5; D gene ambiguous. V gave up 4 bases and J gave up 3 bases, with 13 bases separating them. Per the germline V gene, CDR1 is SGHDT and CDR2 is YYEEEE. This CDR3 region has 14 residues. CDR3 DNA: TGTGCCAGCAGCCTAATTGATAGGGAAGAGACCCAGTACTTC. It specifies CASSLIDREETQYF. Based on the CDR3 plus reference TRBV5-6 and TRBJ2-5, the full variable domain is DAGVTQSPTHLIKTRGQQVTLRCSPKSGHDTVSWYQQALGQGPQFIFQYYEEEERQRGNFPDRFSGHQFPNYSSELNVNALLLGDSALYLCASSLIDREETQYFGPGTRLLVL.

The chain employs TRBV15 and TRBJ2-3; the D is unclear. CDR1 and CDR2 from the germline V gene are LNHNV and YYDKDF (reference sequence). V gave up 3 bases and J gave up 6 bases, with 19 bases separating them. The CDR3 is made up of 16 amino acids. DNA for the CDR3: TGTGCCACCAGCAGTGGGAATAACGTTAGGAGCGATACGCAGTATTTT. Its protein product is CATSSGNNVRSDTQYF. The entire variable domain, with the rest obtained from reference TRBV15 and TRBJ2-3, is as follows: DAMVIQNPRYQVTQFGKPVTLSCSQTLNHNVMYWYQQKSSQAPKLLFHYYDKDFNNEADTPDNFQSRRPNTSFCFLDIRSPGLGDTAMYLCATSSGNNVRSDTQYFGPGTRLTVL.

The rearrangement uses TRBV4-3 and TRBJ1-1; D gene uncertain. This CDR3 spans 15 amino acids. Between the trimmed V and J ends, which lost 0 bases and 5 bases, there was a span of 13 bases. Per the germline V gene, CDR1 is LGHNA and CDR2 is YSLEER. The CDR3 loop is CASSQEYTLPTEAFF. CDR3 nucleotide sequence: TGCGCCAGCAGCCAAGAGTATACTTTGCCGACTGAAGCTTTCTTT.

Comments on this clone: Other nucleotide sequences in the sample specify the same CDR3. The rearrangement joins TRBV28 to TRBJ2-2, with no clear D. Trimming stripped 2 bases from V and 6 bases from J, with 13 bases between. This CDR3 comprises 15 residues. Germline-derived CDR1 and CDR2 are MDHEN and SYDVKM. CDR3 protein: CASSLGSAGSGELFF. The CDR3 region has the DNA TGTGCCAGCAGTTTAGGGTCGGCCGGTTCCGGGGAGCTGTTTTTT.

The CDR3 DNA reads as TGCAGCGTCGAACCGGGACTAGCGGGAAAAAACATTCAGTACTTC. Translating it yields CSVEPGLAGKNIQYF. The J gene is TRBJ2-4, the V gene TRBV29-1; 13 nucleotides match TRBD2. J gave up 4 bases and V 6 bases, and 6 bases lay outside the gene matches. The germline V gene has CDR1 SQVTM and CDR2 ANQGSEA. This CDR3 comprises 15 residues. Supplemented by reference TRBV29-1 and TRBJ2-4, the full variable domain reads SAVISQKPSRDICQRGTSLTIQCQVDSQVTMMFWYRQQPGQSLTLIATANQGSEATYESGFVIDKFPISRPNLTFSTLTVSNMSPEDSSIYLCSVEPGLAGKNIQYFGAGTRLSVL.